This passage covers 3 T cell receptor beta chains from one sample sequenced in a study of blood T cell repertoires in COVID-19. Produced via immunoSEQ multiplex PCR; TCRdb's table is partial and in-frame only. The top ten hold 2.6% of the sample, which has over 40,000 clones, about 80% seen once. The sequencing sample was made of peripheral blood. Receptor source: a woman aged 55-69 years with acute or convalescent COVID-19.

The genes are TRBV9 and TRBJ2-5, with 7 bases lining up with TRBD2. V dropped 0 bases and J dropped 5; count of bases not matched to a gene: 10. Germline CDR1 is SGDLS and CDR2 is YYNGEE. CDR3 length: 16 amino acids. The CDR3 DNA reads TGTGCCAGCAGCGTAGCTGGGGGGATGGGAGGGGAGACCCAGTACTTC. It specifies CASSVAGGMGGETQYF.

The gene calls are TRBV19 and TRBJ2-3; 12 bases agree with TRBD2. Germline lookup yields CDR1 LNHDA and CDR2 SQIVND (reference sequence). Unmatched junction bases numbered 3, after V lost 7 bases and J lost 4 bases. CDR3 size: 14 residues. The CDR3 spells CASKASGGADTQYF. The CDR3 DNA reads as TGTGCCAGTAAGGCTAGCGGGGGGGCAGATACGCAGTATTTT.

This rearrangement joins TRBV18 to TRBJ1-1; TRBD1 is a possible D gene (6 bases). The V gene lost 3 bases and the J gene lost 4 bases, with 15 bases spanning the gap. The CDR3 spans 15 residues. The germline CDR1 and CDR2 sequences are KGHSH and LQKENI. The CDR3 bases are TGTGCCAGCTCACCTGAGACAGGAATGAGCACTGAAGCTTTCTTT. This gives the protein CASSPETGMSTEAFF.